The clone carrying this T cell receptor (beta chain) was found a few times. Authors' processing steps: The authors estimated nucleated cell counts from reference gene primer amplification. Profiled with immunoSEQ multiplex PCR; TCRdb holds only in-frame clones, not every one. V, J and clone size are taken as reported in that table, and D and trimming were inferred from the DNA itself. The table records a few hundred thousand clones, 85% to 90% of them present only once. These data originate in a study of blood T cell repertoires in COVID-19. About the study: Some COVID-19 samples were acute and others convalescent; all came from the United States, Italy and Spain.

Participant ages covered about 18 to 100 years across 25 or so US areas. Participants were placed into cohorts based on the clinical history they reported. Sequencing was performed on PBMCs or T cells enriched from blood (not recorded which). The TCR was taken from a man aged 25 to 40 who had recovered from COVID-19.

CDR3 in DNA: TGTGCCAGCAGTAGTGGTCTCCTCCAGACCTACGAGCAGTACTTC. Translation gives CASSSGLLQTYEQYF. The rearrangement uses TRBV6-5 and TRBJ2-7; D is unclear. Germline V gene data show CDR1 as MNHEY and CDR2 as SVGAGI. Deletions cut 5 bases from V and 2 bases from J, with 16 bases between. The CDR3 runs 15 residues.